This TCR beta chain was recorded in a study of blood T cell repertoires in COVID-19 (dated by TCRdb to between 2020 and 2021). Some background on the complete study: Samples from collaborators originated in the United States, Italy and Spain and spanned both the acute and convalescent phases of COVID-19. The material from the prospective study consisted of cDNA or gDNA derived from T cells, B-cell-depleted T cells, or PBMCs. Subjects who had been exposed to COVID-19, were actively infected with it, or had recovered from it provided the deeply sampled blood TCRbeta repertoires that made up the dataset. The repertoires were released in a freely available public database meant as a resource for research on the immune response to SARS-CoV-2. Samples came from the ongoing ImmuneRACE study (first 160 participants) plus 1,254 subjects from 6 global collaborators. The sample metadata nearly always contained a de-identified subject ID, COVID-19 status, age in years and sex. Where available, HLA class I and class II types were taken from metadata supplied by the sample provider and were not determined by assay-based typing. The study at large found these results: How much clinical and demographic metadata was included differed by source and by participant, and the metadata was provided uncurated.

Trimming costs V 2 bases and J 1 base, and their ends lie 15 bases apart. The germline V gene (reference sequence) specifies GTSNPN as CDR1 and SVGIG as CDR2. From its cysteine to its phenylalanine, the CDR3 spans 15 amino acids. Of the read, only the CDR3 DNA is kept; its 45 bases are in frame from base 1. In the prospective study, participants were roughly 18 to 89 years old, resided in about 25 geographic areas of the United States, and were enrolled through a virtual design. In the prospective study, cohorts were assigned on the basis of participant-reported clinical history obtained from a screening survey and a study questionnaire. For ImmuneRACE Cohort 3, a participant was defined as recovered based on two consecutive negative NP/OP PCR tests, clearance by a healthcare professional, or resolution of symptoms. In the prospective study, whole blood, serum and a nasopharyngeal or oropharyngeal swab were collected from each participant by mobile phlebotomists. Participants in the prospective study had the option to provide additional blood draws and questionnaires over a 2-month period. Blood samples from the prospective study were shipped frozen or at room temperature prior to DNA extraction.

The immunoSEQ Assay, a bias-controlled multiplex PCR, was used to amplify TCRbeta CDR3 regions from genomic DNA. Processing in the source paper ran as follows. Nucleated cell counts per sample were estimated from amplification of reference gene primers within the assay. To quantify the absolute abundance of each unique TCRbeta CDR3 rearrangement, sequence reads were collapsed and filtered. For each sample, productive Simpson clonality was calculated by taking the square root of Simpson's diversity index across productive rearrangements. TCRdb mirrors the immuneACCESS table, restricted to in-frame sequences. Some clones are absent from its copies; in checked studies, under half trace to an unresolved V gene, and the reason for the others is unknown. For V, J and clone size, that table is used; D and trimming come from the DNA. The sample has some 330,000 clones on record, just over 85% of them singletons. About 4.2% of the sample comes from the top ten.

This clone was found a few times. Its antigen specificity is not known. The input lacks base qualities; no much larger clone sits a single base away. Source material: PBMCs or T cells enriched from blood (not recorded which). This TCR came from a man aged 30 to 39 who had recovered from COVID-19. Rearrangement joined TRBV30 to TRBJ2-7; the D region possibly corresponds to TRBD2 (5 bases align). The CDR3 protein is CAWSPGGPLSYEQYF. The sequenced DNA: TGTGCCTGGAGTCCCGGAGGCCCATTATCCTACGAGCAGTACTTC.